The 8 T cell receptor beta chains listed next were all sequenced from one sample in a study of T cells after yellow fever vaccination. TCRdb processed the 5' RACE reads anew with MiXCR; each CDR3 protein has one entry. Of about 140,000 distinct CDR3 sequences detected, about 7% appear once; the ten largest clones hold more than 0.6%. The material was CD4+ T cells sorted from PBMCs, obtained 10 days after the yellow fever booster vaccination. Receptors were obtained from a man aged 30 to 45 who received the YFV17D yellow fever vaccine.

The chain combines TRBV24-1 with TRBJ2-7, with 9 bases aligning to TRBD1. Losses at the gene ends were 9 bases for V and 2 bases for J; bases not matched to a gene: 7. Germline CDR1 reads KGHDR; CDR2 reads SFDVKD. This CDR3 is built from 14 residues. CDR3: CATSLGQGTYEQYF. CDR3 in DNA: TGTGCCACCTCACTGGGACAGGGAACCTACGAGCAGTACTTC.

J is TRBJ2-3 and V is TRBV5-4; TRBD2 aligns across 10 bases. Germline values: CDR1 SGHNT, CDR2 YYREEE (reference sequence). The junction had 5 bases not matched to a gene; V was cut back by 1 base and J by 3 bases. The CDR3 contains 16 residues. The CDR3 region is CASSLSTSGQTDTQYF. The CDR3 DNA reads TGTGCCAGCAGCTTGTCGACTAGCGGGCAAACAGATACGCAGTATTTT.

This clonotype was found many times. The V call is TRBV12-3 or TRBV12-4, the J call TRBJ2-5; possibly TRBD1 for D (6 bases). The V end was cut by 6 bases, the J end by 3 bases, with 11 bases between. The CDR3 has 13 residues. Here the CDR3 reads CASRLTGEETQYF. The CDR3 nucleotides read TGTGCCAGCAGGTTGACAGGCGAAGAGACCCAGTACTTC.

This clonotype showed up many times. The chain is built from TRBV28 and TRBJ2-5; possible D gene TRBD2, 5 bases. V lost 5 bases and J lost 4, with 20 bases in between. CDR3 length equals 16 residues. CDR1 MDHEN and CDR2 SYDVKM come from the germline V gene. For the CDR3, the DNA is TGTGCCAGCAGTCTTACCGGGATAGCTTTTACAGAGACCCAGTACTTC. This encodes CASSLTGIAFTETQYF. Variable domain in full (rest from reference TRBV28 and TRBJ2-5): DVKVTQSSRYLVKRTGEKVFLECVQDMDHENMFWYRQDPGLGLRLIYFSYDVKMKEKGDIPEGYSVSREKKERFSLILESASTNQTSMYLCASSLTGIAFTETQYFGPGTRLLVL.

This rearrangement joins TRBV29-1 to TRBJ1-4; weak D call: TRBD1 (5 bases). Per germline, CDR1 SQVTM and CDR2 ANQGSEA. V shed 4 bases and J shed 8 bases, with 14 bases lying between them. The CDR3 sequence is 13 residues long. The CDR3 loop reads CSVGEGQGEKLFF. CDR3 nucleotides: TGCAGCGTTGGGGAGGGGCAGGGAGAAAAACTGTTTTTT.

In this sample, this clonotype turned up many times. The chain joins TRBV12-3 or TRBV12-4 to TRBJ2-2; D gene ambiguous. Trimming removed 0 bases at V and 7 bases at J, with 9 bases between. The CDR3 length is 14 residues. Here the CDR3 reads CASSLASDYGELFF. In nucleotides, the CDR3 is TGTGCCAGCAGTTTAGCTAGTGATTACGGGGAGCTGTTTTTT.

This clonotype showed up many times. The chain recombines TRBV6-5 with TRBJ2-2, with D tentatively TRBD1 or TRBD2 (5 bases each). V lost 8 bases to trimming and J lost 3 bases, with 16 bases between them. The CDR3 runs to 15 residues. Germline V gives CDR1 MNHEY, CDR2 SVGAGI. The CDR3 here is CASRSGSLDTGELFF. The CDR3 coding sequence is TGTGCCAGCCGTTCAGGGAGCCTGGACACCGGGGAGCTGTTTTTT.

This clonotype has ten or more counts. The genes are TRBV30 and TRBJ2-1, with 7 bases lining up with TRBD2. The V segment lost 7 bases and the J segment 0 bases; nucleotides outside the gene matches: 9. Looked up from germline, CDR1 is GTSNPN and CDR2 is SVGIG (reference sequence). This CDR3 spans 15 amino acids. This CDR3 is CALVASGYSYNEQFF. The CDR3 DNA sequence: TGTGCCTTGGTGGCTAGCGGTTACTCCTACAATGAGCAGTTCTTC.